This passage covers 21 T cell receptor beta chains from one sample sequenced in a study of cytotoxic CD8 clonotypes in ibrutinib-treated CLL (dated by TCRdb to about 2021). Library preparation used the immunoSEQ multiplex PCR assay. TCRdb carries this immuneACCESS record with in-frame sequences only. Its versions omit some clonotypes, under half of them owing to an unresolved V gene in the studies checked, with the rest unexplained. For this sample there are roughly 220,000 clones; approximately 79% appear just once. The leading ten clones occupy about an eighth of the sample. Sample time point, as interpreted from the label and publication: 12 months on ibrutinib. This sample comprised PBMCs, obtained after 12 months of ibrutinib treatment. The receptors come from a human donor with chronic lymphocytic leukemia.

The genes are TRBV6-1 and TRBJ1-1, with D perhaps TRBD1 (6 bases). Germline lookup yields CDR1 MNHNS and CDR2 SASEGT. The CDR3 extends over 14 amino acids. Trimming shortened V by 3 bases and J by 3 bases, and 11 bases separated the two germline ends. In DNA, the CDR3 is TGTGCCAGCAGTGACGGAACAGGGTACACTGAAGCTTTCTTT. Translating it yields CASSDGTGYTEAFF.

The chain carries TRBV15 and TRBJ2-1; 7 bases align to TRBD1. Per germline, CDR1 LNHNV and CDR2 YYDKDF (reference sequence). The CDR3 runs to 15 residues. After removal of 1 base from V and 2 bases from J, the junction contained 2 bases not matched to a gene. For the CDR3, the DNA is TGTGCCACCAGCAGAGGACAGGGACCCTACAATGAGCAGTTCTTC. As protein: CATSRGQGPYNEQFF.

The chain links TRBV27 to TRBJ2-7; TRBD1 aligns across 7 bases. CDR1 and CDR2 from the germline V gene are MNHEY and SMNVEV (reference sequence). J lost 7 bases, V lost 5 bases, and 8 bases had no gene match. The CDR3 runs 13 residues. CDR3 sequence: CASSLQGSGEQYF. The CDR3 bases are TGTGCCAGCAGTCTACAGGGGAGTGGGGAGCAGTACTTC.

The genes are TRBV7-6 and TRBJ1-5, with TRBD1 as a possible D gene (6 bases). The germline V and J ends were trimmed by 1 base and 6 bases, with 13 bases remaining between them. Per the germline V gene, CDR1 is SGHVS and CDR2 is FNYEAQ. CDR3 size: 15 residues. The CDR3 sequence: CASSLGGGEGQPQHF. The CDR3 nucleotides read TGTGCCAGCAGCTTAGGCGGGGGCGAAGGTCAGCCCCAGCATTTT.

The CDR3 nucleotides are TGTGCCAGCTCACCAAGGCCGGCGGGGGGGCAGGAAGAGACCCAGTACTTC. It is translated as CASSPRPAGGQEETQYF. V and J are TRBV18 and TRBJ2-5; TRBD2 matches 9 bases. CDR1 and CDR2 from the germline V gene are KGHSH and LQKENI. This CDR3 spans 17 amino acids. The V gene end was trimmed by 2 bases and the J gene end by 3 bases; junction bases not matched to a gene: 10.

V usage is TRBV28 and J usage is TRBJ1-2; D possibly corresponds to TRBD1 (5 bases). Germline CDR1 and CDR2: MDHEN and SYDVKM. With 3 bases removed from V and 0 bases from J, the gap between germline ends came to 8 bases. The CDR3 is 14 residues long. The CDR3 loop reads CASSFGGTNYGYTF. DNA for the CDR3: TGTGCCAGCAGTTTCGGGGGAACTAACTATGGCTACACCTTC.

This clone was detected only a few times. The chain links TRBV25-1 to TRBJ1-3; maybe TRBD1 (5 bases). The germline V gene encodes CDR1 MGHDK and CDR2 SYGVNS. Trimming removed 3 bases from V and 0 bases from J, with 9 bases in between. The CDR3 length is 15 residues. The CDR3 reads CASSDDSFSGNTIYF. The CDR3, as DNA: TGTGCCAGCAGTGATGACAGCTTCTCTGGAAACACCATATATTTT.

V is TRBV27 and J is TRBJ2-7, with TRBD2 matching 8 bases. Germline loops: CDR1 MNHEY, CDR2 SMNVEV (reference sequence). With V trimmed by 3 bases and J by 4 bases, 5 bases remained unmatched. The CDR3 has 14 amino acids. In DNA, the CDR3 is TGTGCCAGCAGTTTTTCGGGGGGGTTATACGAGCAGTACTTC. Protein: CASSFSGGLYEQYF.

The J gene is TRBJ2-1, the V gene TRBV7-6; 7 nucleotides align to TRBD1. With V trimmed by 5 bases and J by 6 bases, 10 bases remained unmatched. Germline V gene data show CDR1 as SGHVS and CDR2 as FNYEAQ. CDR3 size: 15 residues. CDR3 sequence reads: CASSPPGQPPNEQFF. The CDR3 DNA reads as TGTGCCAGCAGCCCCCCGGGACAGCCCCCCAATGAGCAGTTCTTC. Using reference TRBV7-6 and TRBJ2-1 for the parts outside the CDR3, the full variable domain is GAGVSQSPRYKVTKRGQDVALRCDPISGHVSLYWYRQALGQGPEFLTYFNYEAQQDKSGLPNDRFSAERPEGSISTLTIQRTEQRDSAMYRCASSPPGQPPNEQFFGPGTRLTVL.

There are many counts of this clone. The V call is TRBV6-4, the J call TRBJ2-3; the D call may be TRBD1 or TRBD2 (5 bases each). Germline-derived CDR1 and CDR2 are MRHNA and SNTAGT. This CDR3 has 13 residues. Between the trimmed V and J ends, which lost 4 bases and 0 bases, there was a span of 5 bases. The CDR3 loop reads CASSGGSTDTQYF. Here the CDR3 DNA reads TGTGCCAGCAGTGGGGGGAGCACAGATACGCAGTATTTT.

This chain links TRBV6-5 with TRBJ1-5; D is undetermined. The germline CDR1 and CDR2 sequences are MNHEY and SVGAGI. Between the trimmed V and J ends, which lost 6 bases and 3 bases, there was a span of 15 bases. The CDR3 spans 15 residues. This CDR3 is CASRPAGFYNQPQHF. The CDR3 DNA reads as TGTGCCAGCAGGCCGGCGGGGTTTTACAATCAGCCCCAGCATTTT.

The CDR3 region is CASTPVSPVYNEQFF. The CDR3 region has the DNA TGTGCCAGTACCCCGGTGTCACCTGTCTACAATGAGCAGTTCTTC. This chain connects TRBV6-5 to TRBJ2-1; D gene unclear. The CDR3 runs 15 residues. Germline CDR1 and CDR2: MNHEY and SVGAGI. With 9 bases removed from V and 3 bases from J, the gap between germline ends came to 18 bases.

The rearrangement uses TRBV9 and TRBJ2-7, with 7 bases fitting TRBD2. This CDR3 comprises 15 residues. V trimming: 0 bases; J trimming: 1 base; junction bases outside the gene matches: 4. From germline, CDR1 is SGDLS and CDR2 YYNGEE. The CDR3 sequence: CASSVDPSGSYEQYF. In DNA, the CDR3 is TGTGCCAGCAGCGTAGATCCTAGCGGTTCCTACGAGCAGTACTTC. The full variable domain, in which reference TRBV9 and TRBJ2-7 provide the parts outside the CDR3, is DSGVTQTPKHLITATGQRVTLRCSPRSGDLSVYWYQQSLDQGLQFLIQYYNGEERAKGNILERFSAQQFPDLHSELNLSSLELGDSALYFCASSVDPSGSYEQYFGPGTRLTVT.

The V call is TRBV28, the J call TRBJ1-2; D is unresolved. The V gene lost 3 bases and the J gene lost 7 bases, with 9 bases spanning the gap. The CDR3 runs to 12 residues. Germline CDR1 is MDHEN and CDR2 is SYDVKM. CDR3 residues: CASSLGSFGYTF. For the CDR3, the DNA is TGTGCCAGCAGTTTGGGCTCGTTTGGCTACACCTTC.

V is TRBV28 and J is TRBJ1-5, with D tentatively TRBD1 (5 bases). The V end was cut by 5 bases, the J end by 7 bases, with 12 bases between. CDR3 length equals 13 residues. CDR1 and CDR2 from the germline V gene are MDHEN and SYDVKM. The CDR3 coding sequence is TGTGCCAGCAGTGGGGGACCGGGACAGCCCCAGCATTTT. Translating it yields CASSGGPGQPQHF.

V is TRBV5-4 and J is TRBJ2-5; TRBD2 matches 11 bases. Per the germline V gene, CDR1 is SGHNT and CDR2 is YYREEE (reference sequence). Trimming removed 4 bases from V and 3 bases from J; junction bases left unmatched: 2. CDR3 length equals 14 residues. The CDR3 spells CASSPGLAEETQYF. CDR3 coding DNA: TGTGCCAGCAGCCCGGGACTAGCGGAAGAGACCCAGTACTTC.

The chain joins TRBV27 to TRBJ2-1; 10 nucleotides line up with TRBD2. V lost 3 bases and J lost 5; bases outside the gene matches: 7. Germline values: CDR1 MNHEY, CDR2 SMNVEV (reference sequence). This CDR3 region has 16 residues. CDR3 bases: TGTGCCAGCAGTTTCCAAGGACTAGCGGCGAACAATGAGCAGTTCTTC. This codes for CASSFQGLAANNEQFF.

The J gene is TRBJ2-5, the V gene TRBV5-4; D perhaps matches TRBD2 (5 bases). The V gene's germline CDR1 is SGHNT and CDR2 YYREEE (reference sequence). The CDR3 spans 14 residues. V lost 4 bases and J 4 bases, leaving 14 bases between the germline ends. This chain's CDR3 is CASSRGLNGETQYF. The CDR3 DNA reads as TGTGCCAGCAGCCGCGGGCTGAATGGAGAGACCCAGTACTTC. Filled out from reference TRBV5-4 and TRBJ2-5, the complete variable domain reads ETGVTQSPTHLIKTRGQQVTLRCSSQSGHNTVSWYQQALGQGPQFIFQYYREEENGRGNFPPRFSGLQFPNYSSELNVNALELDDSALYLCASSRGLNGETQYFGPGTRLLVL.

This chain uses TRBV19 with TRBJ1-3; no definite D call. From germline, CDR1 is LNHDA and CDR2 SQIVND (reference sequence). V was shortened by 3 bases and J by 6 bases, with 9 bases between the two germline ends. The CDR3 contains 13 residues. For the CDR3, the DNA is TGTGCCAGTAGTATGGGCCATGAAAACACCATATATTTT. Its translation: CASSMGHENTIYF.

The chain links TRBV29-1 to TRBJ2-1; 8 nucleotides line up with TRBD2. CDR1 and CDR2 from the germline V gene are SQVTM and ANQGSEA. J gave up 12 bases and V 2 bases, and 9 bases lay outside the gene matches. The CDR3 extends over 13 amino acids. Here the CDR3 DNA reads TGCAGCGTTGAAACGGGGCTAGCGGGTCCGCAGTTCTTC. Translating gives CSVETGLAGPQFF.

The rearrangement joins TRBV5-1 to TRBJ2-7; 7 bases line up with TRBD1. Per the germline V gene, CDR1 is SGHRS and CDR2 is YFSETQ. Losses at the gene ends were 5 bases for V and 5 bases for J; bases not matched to a gene: 4. This CDR3 is built from 12 residues. CDR3 loop: CASRTGINEQYF. The CDR3 DNA is TGCGCCAGCAGGACAGGGATAAACGAGCAGTACTTC.